This is a list of T cell receptor beta chains from one sample in a study of regulatory T cells in long-lasting Graves disease. TCRdb used MiXCR to reprocess the multiplex PCR reads, holding one entry per CDR3 protein. Among 350,000 to 450,000 distinct CDR3 sequences, 15% were seen once, and the ten largest hold roughly 8%. These sequences were also reported in another study, on T cells in Graves' hyperthyroidism and ophthalmopathy.

This specimen was peripheral blood mononuclear cells (PBMCs), taken at new diagnosis, from a patient treated with antithyroid drugs. These receptors all stem from a woman between 40 and 55 years old with Graves disease. The CDR3 runs from the conserved cysteine through the conserved F or W. D genes are given only for firm matches. Rows give clone size only sometimes, using once, few, many, or a class for an expanded clone.

>-|TRBV10-3|many|TRBJ2-1
CATWSNNEQFF
TGTGCCACGTGGAGCAACAATGAGCAGTTCTTC
>-|TRBV19|-|TRBJ2-3
CASSIDRGRNTDTQYF
TGTGCCAGTAGTATAGATCGGGGCAGAAACACAGATACGCAGTATTTT
>-|TRBV19|many|TRBJ1-1
CASSLRELSAEAFF
TGTGCCAGTAGTCTCAGGGAGTTGAGCGCTGAAGCTTTCTTT
>TRBD1|TRBV7-8|many|TRBJ1-6
CASSVSGQDNSPLHF
TGTGCCAGCAGCGTCTCGGGACAGGATAATTCACCCCTCCACTTT
>TRBD1|TRBV4-3|few|TRBJ1-5
CASSQETGMQPQHF
TGCGCCAGCAGCCAAGAGACAGGGATGCAGCCCCAGCATTTT
>-|TRBV7-3|few|TRBJ2-1
CASSLTQGNEQFF
TGTGCCAGCAGCCTCACTCAGGGAAATGAGCAGTTCTTC
>TRBD1|TRBV7-8|many|TRBJ2-7
CASSEGQGATYEQYF
TGTGCCAGCAGCGAGGGACAGGGGGCCACCTACGAGCAGTACTTC
>-|TRBV4-1|many|TRBJ1-2
CASSLNRDPVGGYTF
TGCGCCAGCAGCCTTAACCGCGACCCGGTAGGAGGCTACACCTTC
>TRBD1|TRBV11-2|many|TRBJ2-5
CASSLNRGVGSKETQYF
TGTGCCAGCAGCTTAAACAGGGGAGTGGGTTCTAAAGAGACCCAGTACTTC
>TRBD2|TRBV11-3|many|TRBJ2-1
CASSDAGTSGRSQFF
TGTGCCAGCAGCGACGCCGGGACTAGCGGGAGATCGCAGTTCTTC
>-|TRBV9|few|TRBJ1-3
CASSVGDPGNTIYF
TGTGCCAGCAGCGTAGGGGACCCTGGAAACACCATATATTTT
>-|TRBV6-2/TRBV6-3|many|TRBJ2-3
CASSPLEFTQYF
TGTGCCAGCAGTCCTCTAGAGTTTACGCAGTATTTT
>-|TRBV7-9|many|TRBJ2-1
CASSLGGVSGRSYNEQFF
TGTGCCAGCAGCTTAGGAGGCGTCTCGGGACGTTCGTACAATGAGCAGTTCTTC
>-|TRBV4-2|few|TRBJ2-2
CASSQEQARSGELFF
TGTGCCAGCAGCCAAGAGCAGGCCCGTTCCGGGGAGCTGTTTTTT
>-|TRBV25-1|-|TRBJ2-7
CASSERDSYYEQYF
TGTGCCAGCAGTGAACGTGACAGCTACTACGAGCAGTACTTC
>TRBD2|TRBV18|many|TRBJ2-1
CASSPRSSGTSNEQFF
TGTGCCAGCTCACCACGTTCTAGCGGGACCTCCAATGAGCAGTTCTTC
>-|TRBV6-2/TRBV6-3|many|TRBJ1-6
CASSYQGRRNSPLHF
TGTGCCAGCAGTTACCAGGGGCGTCGGAATTCACCCCTCCACTTT
>TRBD2|TRBV6-2/TRBV6-3|many|TRBJ2-7
CASSYVSGSSYEQYF
TGTGCCAGCAGTTACGTTAGCGGGAGCTCCTACGAGCAGTACTTC
>TRBD1|TRBV5-1|many|TRBJ2-7
CASSDTGAPYEQYF
TGCGCCAGCAGCGACACAGGGGCCCCTTACGAGCAGTACTTC
>-|TRBV20-1|few|TRBJ2-4
CSAIWAGDAKNIQYF
TGCAGTGCAATATGGGCAGGCGACGCCAAAAACATTCAGTACTTC
>-|TRBV20-1|few|TRBJ2-3
CSARVLLPSTDTQYF
TGCAGTGCTAGAGTCCTCTTGCCTAGCACAGATACGCAGTATTTT
>TRBD2|TRBV7-9|many|TRBJ2-7
CASSFASGTYEQYF
TGTGCCAGCAGCTTTGCTAGCGGCACCTACGAGCAGTACTTC
>-|TRBV7-9|many|TRBJ1-1
CASSPAGRVSTEAFF
TGTGCCAGCAGCCCGGCAGGGCGGGTGAGCACTGAAGCTTTCTTT
>-|TRBV2|many|TRBJ2-1
CASSESRSNEQFF
TGTGCCAGCAGTGAGAGCAGATCCAATGAGCAGTTCTTC
>TRBD1|TRBV25-1|many|TRBJ2-1
CASSAALTGDNYNEQFF
TGTGCCAGCAGTGCAGCCCTAACAGGGGACAACTACAATGAGCAGTTCTTC
>-|TRBV28|many|TRBJ2-3
CASSTISLTGTGTDTQYF
TGTGCCAGCAGCACCATCTCCCTGACAGGGACTGGCACAGATACGCAGTATTTT
>TRBD2|TRBV5-1|-|TRBJ2-5
CASSFPSGTYQETQYF
TGCGCCAGCAGCTTCCCTAGCGGGACGTACCAAGAGACCCAGTACTTC
>-|TRBV5-5|-|TRBJ2-5
CASSLGDSTQETQYF
TGCGCCAGCAGCTTGGGAGACAGCACTCAAGAGACCCAGTACTTC
>-|TRBV5-1|-|TRBJ1-1
CASSLAPGRRNTEAFF
TGCGCCAGCAGCTTGGCCCCGGGCAGGCGGAACACTGAAGCTTTCTTT
>-|TRBV5-6|many|TRBJ1-1
CASSLPGGGSTEAFF
TGTGCCAGCAGCTTGCCTGGGGGGGGGAGCACTGAAGCTTTCTTT
>TRBD2|TRBV20-1|few|TRBJ2-1
CSANGLAGAYNEQFF
TGCAGTGCTAACGGACTAGCGGGGGCATACAATGAGCAGTTCTTC
>-|TRBV7-2|many|TRBJ1-1
CASSFLGSGDTEAFF
TGTGCCAGCAGCTTCCTAGGGTCAGGTGACACTGAAGCTTTCTTT
>TRBD2|TRBV7-8|many|TRBJ2-3
CASSSVSGRSTDTQYF
TGTGCCAGCAGCTCGGTAAGCGGGAGGAGCACAGATACGCAGTATTTT
>-|TRBV9|few|TRBJ1-5
CASSVGGGVNQPQHF
TGTGCCAGCAGCGTCGGGGGGGGGGTCAATCAGCCCCAGCATTTT
>-|TRBV28|many|TRBJ1-4
CASRGGQREEKLFF
TGTGCCAGTCGGGGGGGACAACGGGAGGAAAAACTGTTTTTT
>-|TRBV19|-|TRBJ1-2
CASSIEGGGYGYTF
TGTGCCAGTAGTATAGAGGGGGGCGGCTATGGCTACACCTTC
>-|TRBV11-2|many|TRBJ2-7
CASSLVRSFYEQYF
TGTGCCAGCAGCTTAGTGCGCAGCTTCTACGAGCAGTACTTC
>-|TRBV28|-|TRBJ1-5
CASRPWTDRNQPQHF
TGTGCCAGCAGACCCTGGACAGATCGCAATCAGCCCCAGCATTTT
>-|TRBV6-2/TRBV6-3|few|TRBJ2-5
CASRTDDTGGTQYF
TGTGCCAGCAGAACTGATGATACCGGCGGGACCCAGTACTTC
>-|TRBV12-3/TRBV12-4|many|TRBJ2-7
CASSQDWLYEQYF
TGTGCCAGCAGTCAAGACTGGCTCTACGAGCAGTACTTC
>TRBD2|TRBV13|many|TRBJ2-1
CASSLGPLAETYNEQFF
TGTGCCAGCAGCTTAGGCCCCCTAGCGGAAACCTACAATGAGCAGTTCTTC
>-|TRBV6-5|-|TRBJ2-7
CASGYTGGPYEQYF
TGTGCCAGCGGTTACACAGGAGGACCGTACGAGCAGTACTTC
>TRBD2|TRBV27|many|TRBJ2-7
CASRTSGRARPYEQYF
TGTGCCAGCAGGACTAGCGGGAGGGCCCGCCCCTACGAGCAGTACTTC
>-|TRBV19|few|TRBJ1-5
CASSILTDLYSNQPQHF
TGTGCCAGTAGTATTTTGACAGACCTTTATAGCAATCAGCCCCAGCATTTT
>TRBD1|TRBV28|many|TRBJ1-6
CASSPRGQGMSPLHF
TGTGCCAGCAGTCCTCGAGGACAGGGAATGTCACCCCTCCACTTT
>-|TRBV5-6|-|TRBJ1-5
CASSLGGAANQPQHF
TGTGCCAGCAGCTTGGGAGGGGCGGCCAATCAGCCCCAGCATTTT
>-|TRBV2|many|TRBJ1-4
CASSEATQMSQLFF
TGTGCCAGCAGTGAAGCTACACAAATGAGCCAACTGTTTTTT
>TRBD2|TRBV2|many|TRBJ2-1
CASSEGLAGLKFF
TGTGCCAGCAGTGAGGGGCTAGCGGGATTAAAGTTCTTC
>-|TRBV12-3/TRBV12-4|many|TRBJ2-3
CASSLTVTDTQYF
TGTGCCAGCAGTTTAACCGTGACAGATACGCAGTATTTT
>TRBD2|TRBV7-9|-|TRBJ2-5
CASSAPRLAPPGETQYF
TGTGCCAGCAGCGCCCCAAGACTAGCGCCCCCAGGGGAGACCCAGTACTTC